These T cell receptor beta chains were read from a single sample in a study of control samples from healthy donors and cancer patients. This table comes from immunoSEQ multiplex PCR, and its TCRdb copy is limited to in-frame clones, with some not included. The data show about 150,000 clones, around 90% seen once. Sequenced material: blood. The receptor source for this set is a man in his late teens or twenties in good health. Each CDR3 is given with its conserved first and last residue. A D gene is named only where the DNA matches it firmly. Only some rows state a clone size, as once, few, many or a class for expanded clones.

V gene	D gene	J gene	clone size	CDR3 protein	CDR3 DNA
TRBV24-1	TRBD1	TRBJ2-5	-	CATSDFTGGAETQYF	TGTGCCACCAGTGATTTTACAGGGGGCGCGGAGACCCAGTACTTC
TRBV29-1	-	TRBJ1-1	-	CSVDNSGNTEAFF	TGCAGCGTTGACAACAGCGGGAACACTGAAGCTTTCTTT
TRBV6-5	TRBD1	TRBJ1-5	-	CASSRQGVSNQPQHF	TGTGCCAGCAGTAGACAGGGTGTGAGCAATCAGCCCCAGCATTTT
TRBV7-2	-	TRBJ2-3	-	CASSFREADTQYF	TGTGCCAGCAGCTTCAGGGAAGCAGATACGCAGTATTTT
TRBV4-3	TRBD1	TRBJ1-6	few	CASSQEIRRETGNSPLHF	TGCGCCAGCAGCCAAGAAATCCGGCGCGAGACAGGGAATTCACCCCTCCACTTT
TRBV30	TRBD1	TRBJ1-5	-	CAWSDRDREFFLQPQHF	TGTGCCTGGAGTGATAGGGACAGGGAGTTTTTTTTGCAGCCCCAGCATTTT
TRBV7-8	TRBD2	TRBJ2-6	-	CASSKSLAGDPSGANVLTF	TGTGCCAGCAGCAAGAGTTTAGCGGGGGATCCTTCTGGGGCCAACGTCCTGACTTTC
TRBV6-2/TRBV6-3	-	TRBJ2-1	-	CASSSLGQHNEQFF	TGTGCCAGCAGTTCCCTAGGACAGCACAATGAGCAGTTCTTC
TRBV27	-	TRBJ1-4	-	CASSAPGASEKLFF	TGTGCCAGCAGTGCGCCTGGGGCGTCGGAAAAACTGTTTTTT
TRBV11-1	-	TRBJ2-3	-	CASTLDPEGDTQYF	TGTGCCAGCACCCTGGACCCTGAGGGAGATACGCAGTATTTT
TRBV7-8	-	TRBJ1-5	few	CASSLESLQRSNQPQHF	TGTGCCAGCAGCTTAGAATCCTTACAACGTAGCAATCAGCCCCAGCATTTT
TRBV9	TRBD1	TRBJ1-4	-	CASSAGTANEKLFF	TGTGCCAGCAGCGCCGGGACAGCTAATGAAAAACTGTTTTTT
TRBV7-8	-	TRBJ2-7	once	CASSLSAGRIYEQYF	TGTGCCAGCAGCTTGTCGGCAGGAAGGATTTACGAGCAGTACTTC
TRBV7-9	-	TRBJ2-7	-	CASSLDLYEQYF	TGTGCCAGCAGCTTAGATCTCTACGAGCAGTACTTC
TRBV5-8	TRBD1	TRBJ1-5	-	CASSSGTATNQPQHF	TGTGCCAGCAGCTCCGGGACAGCTACCAATCAGCCCCAGCATTTT
TRBV6-5	-	TRBJ1-2	once	CASSYNNWGSYGYTF	TGTGCCAGCAGTTACAACAATTGGGGTTCCTATGGCTACACCTTC
TRBV4-1	-	TRBJ1-4	-	CASSQARGYTTNEKLFF	TGCGCCAGCAGCCAAGCTCGAGGGTATACAACTAATGAAAAACTGTTTTTT
TRBV5-1	TRBD2	TRBJ2-1	-	CASSLGNLAGVYNEQFF	TGCGCCAGCAGCTTGGGAAATCTAGCGGGGGTCTACAATGAGCAGTTCTTC
TRBV9	-	TRBJ2-7	-	CASSPQFGEQYF	TGTGCCAGCAGCCCCCAATTTGGCGAGCAGTACTTC
TRBV7-9	TRBD1	TRBJ1-2	once	CASSSLGTGTGYTF	TGTGCCAGCAGCTCCTTAGGGACAGGGACCGGCTACACCTTC
TRBV5-5	-	TRBJ2-7	-	CASSSRPGSVQYF	TGTGCCAGCAGCTCCCGACCCGGCAGCGTGCAGTACTTC
TRBV18	-	TRBJ2-6	-	CASSPRAGAGANVLTF	TGTGCCAGCTCACCACGGGCAGGGGCCGGGGCCAACGTCCTGACTTTC
TRBV19	TRBD1	TRBJ1-5	-	CASSIASGQAGQPQHF	TGTGCCAGTAGTATAGCGAGTGGACAGGCTGGCCAGCCCCAGCATTTT
TRBV7-2	TRBD1	TRBJ2-3	once	CASSNRDRVTDTQYF	TGTGCCAGCAGCAACCGGGACAGGGTCACAGATACGCAGTATTTT
TRBV5-1	-	TRBJ2-1	-	CASSLVGDGYNEQFF	TGCGCCAGCAGCTTGGTTGGCGACGGTTACAATGAGCAGTTCTTC
TRBV6-5	-	TRBJ1-5	few	CASSFSGRGYQPQHF	TGTGCCAGCAGTTTTTCCGGCAGGGGTTATCAGCCCCAGCATTTT
TRBV27	-	TRBJ1-6	-	CASSSTSAGGNSPLHF	TGTGCCAGCAGCTCGACGTCAGCAGGCGGGAATTCACCCCTCCACTTT
TRBV9	TRBD1	TRBJ1-5	-	CASSVGTGDFGNQPQHF	TGTGCCAGCAGCGTAGGGACAGGGGATTTTGGCAATCAGCCCCAGCATTTT
TRBV29-1	-	TRBJ2-5	-	CSVEAYRSETQYF	TGCAGCGTGGAAGCCTACAGGTCGGAGACCCAGTACTTC
TRBV27	-	TRBJ1-5	-	CASTSRLNQPQHF	TGTGCCAGCACCAGTCGGCTCAATCAGCCCCAGCATTTT
TRBV28	TRBD2	TRBJ2-5	-	CASSITQLAGGQETQYF	TGTGCCAGCAGTATAACCCAGCTAGCGGGGGGCCAAGAGACCCAGTACTTC
TRBV9	-	TRBJ1-5	once	CASSVKGQQPQHF	TGTGCCAGCAGCGTCAAAGGACAGCAGCCCCAGCATTTT
TRBV4-3	-	TRBJ2-7	few	CASSQDRTGMDEQYF	TGCGCCAGCAGCCAAGATCGTACAGGGATGGACGAGCAGTACTTC
TRBV7-9	-	TRBJ1-6	once	CASSPESGNNSPLHF	TGTGCCAGCAGCCCGGAGTCCGGGAATAATTCACCCCTCCACTTT
TRBV7-9	TRBD1	TRBJ1-1	-	CASSAGQGNTEAFF	TGTGCCAGCAGCGCTGGACAGGGGAACACTGAAGCTTTCTTT
TRBV12-3/TRBV12-4	-	TRBJ2-7	-	CASSPSGPYEQYF	TGTGCCAGCAGTCCCTCGGGGCCCTACGAGCAGTACTTC
TRBV4-2	TRBD2	TRBJ2-1	-	CASSQDVAGGLVEQFF	TGTGCCAGCAGCCAAGACGTAGCGGGGGGACTCGTGGAGCAGTTCTTC
TRBV27	TRBD2	TRBJ2-1	-	CASRPGLAGNEQFF	TGTGCCAGCAGACCGGGACTAGCGGGTAATGAGCAGTTCTTC
TRBV7-6	TRBD1	TRBJ2-5	-	CASSYSTGYTRETQYF	TGTGCCAGCAGTTACTCGACAGGGTATACTCGAGAGACCCAGTACTTC
TRBV18	TRBD1	TRBJ1-1	-	CASSRQGALGTEAFF	TGTGCCAGCTCCAGACAGGGGGCGCTGGGCACTGAAGCTTTCTTT
TRBV19	TRBD1	TRBJ1-4	-	CASGPGRGRLEKLFF	TGTGCCAGTGGCCCGGGTAGGGGGCGCCTTGAAAAACTGTTTTTT
TRBV7-2	-	TRBJ1-4	-	CASSFCRKLRVATNEKLFF	TGTGCCAGCAGCTTCTGCCGGAAGCTACGGGTTGCAACTAATGAAAAACTGTTTTTT
TRBV7-2	-	TRBJ1-2	-	CASSLTGRGNYGYTF	TGTGCCAGCAGCTTAACAGGGAGGGGTAACTATGGCTACACCTTC
TRBV5-1	TRBD1	TRBJ2-3	-	CASSSISAGTGTMTDTQYF	TGCGCCAGCAGCTCTATAAGTGCCGGGACAGGAACCATGACAGATACGCAGTATTTT
TRBV5-1	-	TRBJ2-2	-	CASNQLEAQNTGELFF	TGCGCCAGCAACCAATTAGAAGCGCAGAACACCGGGGAGCTGTTTTTT
TRBV19	-	TRBJ2-1	-	CASSIGRDHEQFF	TGTGCCAGTAGTATAGGTAGGGACCATGAGCAGTTCTTC
TRBV4-1	-	TRBJ2-7	-	CASSQEWAPYEQYF	TGCGCCAGCAGCCAAGAATGGGCCCCCTACGAGCAGTACTTC
TRBV11-2	TRBD1	TRBJ2-5	-	CASSPGQGRAQYF	TGTGCCAGCAGCCCAGGACAGGGAAGGGCCCAGTACTTC
TRBV9	-	TRBJ1-4	-	CASSVDKGFTTNEKLFF	TGTGCCAGCAGCGTAGATAAGGGATTTACAACTAATGAAAAACTGTTTTTT
TRBV3-1/TRBV3-2	TRBD1	TRBJ2-7	-	CASSRSPDRVYEQYF	TGTGCCAGCAGCCGCTCCCCCGACAGGGTCTACGAGCAGTACTTC
TRBV7-9	-	TRBJ1-4	-	CASSLAGVEKLFF	TGTGCCAGCAGCTTAGCAGGGGTTGAAAAACTGTTTTTT
TRBV9	TRBD1	TRBJ2-1	once	CASSVEGQGISNEQFF	TGTGCCAGCAGCGTAGAGGGACAGGGTATCTCGAATGAGCAGTTCTTC
TRBV6-5	-	TRBJ1-6	-	CASRQVSYNSPLHF	TGTGCCAGCAGACAGGTCTCCTATAATTCACCCCTCCACTTT
TRBV9	-	TRBJ2-1	once	CASSIQGRNEQFF	TGTGCCAGCAGCATACAGGGCCGGAATGAGCAGTTCTTC
TRBV7-9	TRBD1	TRBJ2-3	-	CASSYGQAQDTQYF	TGTGCCAGCAGCTACGGACAGGCGCAAGATACGCAGTATTTT